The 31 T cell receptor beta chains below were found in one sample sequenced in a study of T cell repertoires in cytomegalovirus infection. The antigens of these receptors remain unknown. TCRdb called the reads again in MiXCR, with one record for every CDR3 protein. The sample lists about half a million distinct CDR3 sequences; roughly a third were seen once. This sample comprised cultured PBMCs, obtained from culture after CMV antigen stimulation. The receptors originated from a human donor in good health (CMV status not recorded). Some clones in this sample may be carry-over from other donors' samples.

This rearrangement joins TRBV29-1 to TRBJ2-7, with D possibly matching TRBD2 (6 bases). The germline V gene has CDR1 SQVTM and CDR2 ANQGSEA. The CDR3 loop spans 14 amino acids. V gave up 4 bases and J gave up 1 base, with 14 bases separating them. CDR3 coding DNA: TGCAGCGTTGTAGGAGGGGTTGGATCCTACGAGCAGTACTTC. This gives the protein CSVVGGVGSYEQYF.

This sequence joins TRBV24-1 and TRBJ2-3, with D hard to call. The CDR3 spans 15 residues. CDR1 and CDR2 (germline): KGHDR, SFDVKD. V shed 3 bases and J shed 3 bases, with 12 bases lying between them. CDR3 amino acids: CATSDAREATDTQYF. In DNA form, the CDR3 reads TGTGCCACCAGTGATGCCAGAGAAGCTACAGATACGCAGTATTTT.

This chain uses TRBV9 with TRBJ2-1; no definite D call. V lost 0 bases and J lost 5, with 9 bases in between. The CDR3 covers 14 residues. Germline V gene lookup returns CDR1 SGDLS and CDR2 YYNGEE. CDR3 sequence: CASSVATRNNEQFF. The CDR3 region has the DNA TGTGCCAGCAGCGTAGCAACCAGGAACAATGAGCAGTTCTTC. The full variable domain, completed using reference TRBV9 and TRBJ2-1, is DSGVTQTPKHLITATGQRVTLRCSPRSGDLSVYWYQQSLDQGLQFLIQYYNGEERAKGNILERFSAQQFPDLHSELNLSSLELGDSALYFCASSVATRNNEQFFGPGTRLTVL.

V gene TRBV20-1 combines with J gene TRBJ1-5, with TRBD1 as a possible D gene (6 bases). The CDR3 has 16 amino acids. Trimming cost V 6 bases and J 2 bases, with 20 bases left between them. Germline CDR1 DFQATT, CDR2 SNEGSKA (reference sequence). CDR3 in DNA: TGCAGTGCCACCGGGACACCAAGATCCCGCAATCAGCCCCAGCATTTT. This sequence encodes CSATGTPRSRNQPQHF.

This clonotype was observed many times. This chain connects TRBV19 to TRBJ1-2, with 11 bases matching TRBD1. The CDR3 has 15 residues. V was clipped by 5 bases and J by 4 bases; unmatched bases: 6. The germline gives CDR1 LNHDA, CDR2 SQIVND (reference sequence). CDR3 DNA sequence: TGTGCCAGTAGTTCCGGGACAGGGGGTGTCTATGGCTACACCTTC. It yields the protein CASSSGTGGVYGYTF. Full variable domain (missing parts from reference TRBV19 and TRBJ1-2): DGGITQSPKYLFRKEGQNVTLSCEQNLNHDAMYWYRQDPGQGLRLIYYSQIVNDFQKGDIAEGYSVSREKKESFPLTVTSAQKNPTAFYLCASSSGTGGVYGYTFGSGTRLTVV.

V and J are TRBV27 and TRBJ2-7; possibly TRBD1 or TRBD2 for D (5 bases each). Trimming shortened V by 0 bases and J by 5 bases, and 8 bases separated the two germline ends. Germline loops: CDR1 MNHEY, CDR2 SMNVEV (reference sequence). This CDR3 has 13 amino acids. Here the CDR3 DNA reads TGTGCCAGCAGTTTATCCAGGGACGACGAGCAGTACTTC. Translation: CASSLSRDDEQYF.

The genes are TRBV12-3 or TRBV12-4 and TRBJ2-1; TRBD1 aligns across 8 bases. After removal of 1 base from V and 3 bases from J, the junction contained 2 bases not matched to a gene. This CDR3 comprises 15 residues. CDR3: CASSLGQGRYNEQFF. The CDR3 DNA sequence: TGTGCCAGCAGTTTAGGACAGGGGCGCTACAATGAGCAGTTCTTC.

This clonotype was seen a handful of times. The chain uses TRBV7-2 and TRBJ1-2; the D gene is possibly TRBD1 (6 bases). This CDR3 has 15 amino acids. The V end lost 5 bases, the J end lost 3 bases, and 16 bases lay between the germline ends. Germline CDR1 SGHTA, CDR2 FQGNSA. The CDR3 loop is CASSPVRGGYYGYTF. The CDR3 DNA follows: TGTGCCAGCAGCCCGGTTAGGGGGGGCTACTATGGCTACACCTTC.

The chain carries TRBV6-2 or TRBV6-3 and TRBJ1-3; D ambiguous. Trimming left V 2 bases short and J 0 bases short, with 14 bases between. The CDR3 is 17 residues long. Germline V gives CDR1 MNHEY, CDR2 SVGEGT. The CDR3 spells CASSYPIGPGSGNTIYF. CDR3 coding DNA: TGTGCCAGCAGTTACCCCATAGGACCCGGCTCTGGAAACACCATATATTTT.

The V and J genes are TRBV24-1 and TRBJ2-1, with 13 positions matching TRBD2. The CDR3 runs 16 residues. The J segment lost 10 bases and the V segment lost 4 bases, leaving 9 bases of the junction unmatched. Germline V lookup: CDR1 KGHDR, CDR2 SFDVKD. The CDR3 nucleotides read TGTGCCACCAGTGACTACAAGGGACTAGCGGGATACGAGCAGTTCTTC. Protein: CATSDYKGLAGYEQFF.

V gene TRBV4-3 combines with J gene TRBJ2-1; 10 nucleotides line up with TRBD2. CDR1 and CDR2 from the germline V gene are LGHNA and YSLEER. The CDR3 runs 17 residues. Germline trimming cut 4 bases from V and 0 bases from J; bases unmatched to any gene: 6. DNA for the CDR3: TGCGCCAGCAGCCGGACGATAGCGGGAGGCTCCTACAATGAGCAGTTCTTC. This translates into CASSRTIAGGSYNEQFF.

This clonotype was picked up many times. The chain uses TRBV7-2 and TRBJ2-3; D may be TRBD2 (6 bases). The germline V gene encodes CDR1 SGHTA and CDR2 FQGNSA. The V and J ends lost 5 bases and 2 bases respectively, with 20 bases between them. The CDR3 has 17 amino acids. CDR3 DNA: TGTGCCAGCAGCCCCCTCACGGGGACTTTTTACACAGATACGCAGTATTTT. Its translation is CASSPLTGTFYTDTQYF.

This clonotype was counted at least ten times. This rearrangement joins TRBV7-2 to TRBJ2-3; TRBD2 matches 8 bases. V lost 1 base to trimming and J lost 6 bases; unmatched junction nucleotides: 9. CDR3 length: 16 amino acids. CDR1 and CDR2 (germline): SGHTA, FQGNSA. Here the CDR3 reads CASSLVIGLAGDTQYF. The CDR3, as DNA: TGTGCCAGCAGCTTAGTTATTGGACTAGCAGGGGATACGCAGTATTTT.

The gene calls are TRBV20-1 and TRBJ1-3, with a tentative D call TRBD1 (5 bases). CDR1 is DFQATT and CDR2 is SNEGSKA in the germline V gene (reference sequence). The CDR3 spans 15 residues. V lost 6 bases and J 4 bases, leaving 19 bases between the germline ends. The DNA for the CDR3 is TGCAGTGCCCCTTACCCAGGGACGGTAGGAAACACCATATATTTT. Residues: CSAPYPGTVGNTIYF.

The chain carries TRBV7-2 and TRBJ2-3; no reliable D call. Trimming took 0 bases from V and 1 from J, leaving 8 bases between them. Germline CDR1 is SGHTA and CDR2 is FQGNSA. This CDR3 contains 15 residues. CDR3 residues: CASSLAPAGTDTQYF. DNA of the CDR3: TGTGCCAGCAGCTTAGCACCGGCAGGCACAGATACGCAGTATTTT.

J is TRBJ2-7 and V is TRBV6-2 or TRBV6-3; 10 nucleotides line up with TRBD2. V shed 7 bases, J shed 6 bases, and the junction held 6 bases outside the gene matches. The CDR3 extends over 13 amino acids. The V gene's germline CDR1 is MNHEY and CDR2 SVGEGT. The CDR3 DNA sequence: TGTGCCAGCAAGGGTAGCGGGAGGAGCGAGCAGTACGTC. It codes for CASKGSGRSEQYV.

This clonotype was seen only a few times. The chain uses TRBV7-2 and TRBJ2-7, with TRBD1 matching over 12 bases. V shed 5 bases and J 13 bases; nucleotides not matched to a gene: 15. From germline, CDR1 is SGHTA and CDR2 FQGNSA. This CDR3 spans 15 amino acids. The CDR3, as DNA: TGTGCCAGCAGCCTACCGGGACAGGGGGCTAAGACCATCTACTTC. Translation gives CASSLPGQGAKTIYF.

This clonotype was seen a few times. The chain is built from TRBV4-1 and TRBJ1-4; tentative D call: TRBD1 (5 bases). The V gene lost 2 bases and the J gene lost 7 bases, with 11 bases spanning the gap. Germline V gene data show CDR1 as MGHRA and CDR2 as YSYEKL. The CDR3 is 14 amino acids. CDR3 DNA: TGCGCCAGCAGCCAATTTGGGGCGGGTGAAAAACTGTTTTTT. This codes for CASSQFGAGEKLFF.

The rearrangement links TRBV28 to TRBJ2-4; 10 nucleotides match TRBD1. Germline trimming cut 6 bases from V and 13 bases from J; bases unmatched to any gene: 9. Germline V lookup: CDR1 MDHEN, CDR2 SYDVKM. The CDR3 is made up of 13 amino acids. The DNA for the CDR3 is TGTGCCAGCAGATCGGACGACAGGGGGCTGCAGTACTTC. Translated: CASRSDDRGLQYF.

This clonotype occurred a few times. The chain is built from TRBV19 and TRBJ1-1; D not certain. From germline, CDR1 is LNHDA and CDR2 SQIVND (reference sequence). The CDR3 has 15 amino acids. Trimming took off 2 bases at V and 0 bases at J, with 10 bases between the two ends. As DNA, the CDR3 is TGTGCCAGTAGTATACGAAGACTTTTGAACACTGAAGCTTTCTTT. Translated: CASSIRRLLNTEAFF. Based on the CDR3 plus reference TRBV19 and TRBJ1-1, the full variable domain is DGGITQSPKYLFRKEGQNVTLSCEQNLNHDAMYWYRQDPGQGLRLIYYSQIVNDFQKGDIAEGYSVSREKKESFPLTVTSAQKNPTAFYLCASSIRRLLNTEAFFGQGTRLTVV.

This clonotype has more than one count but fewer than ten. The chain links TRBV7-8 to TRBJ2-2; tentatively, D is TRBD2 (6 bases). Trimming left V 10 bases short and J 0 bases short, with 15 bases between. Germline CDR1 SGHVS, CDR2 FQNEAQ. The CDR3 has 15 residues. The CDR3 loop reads CATPLRGTNTGELFF. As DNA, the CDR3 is TGTGCCACCCCCTTACGGGGGACGAACACCGGGGAGCTGTTTTTT.

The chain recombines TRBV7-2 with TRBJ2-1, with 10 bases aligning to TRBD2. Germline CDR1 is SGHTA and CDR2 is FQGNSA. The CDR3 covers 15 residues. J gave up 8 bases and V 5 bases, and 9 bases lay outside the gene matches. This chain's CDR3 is CASSPAGTSVYEQFF. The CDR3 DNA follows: TGTGCCAGCAGCCCGGCCGGGACTAGCGTCTATGAGCAGTTCTTC.

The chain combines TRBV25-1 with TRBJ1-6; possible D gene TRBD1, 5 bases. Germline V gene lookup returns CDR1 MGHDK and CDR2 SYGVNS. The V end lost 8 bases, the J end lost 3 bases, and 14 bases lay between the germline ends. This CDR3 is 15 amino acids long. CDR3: CASQQTGSYNSPLHF. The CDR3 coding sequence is TGTGCCAGCCAACAAACAGGAAGCTATAATTCACCCCTCCACTTT.

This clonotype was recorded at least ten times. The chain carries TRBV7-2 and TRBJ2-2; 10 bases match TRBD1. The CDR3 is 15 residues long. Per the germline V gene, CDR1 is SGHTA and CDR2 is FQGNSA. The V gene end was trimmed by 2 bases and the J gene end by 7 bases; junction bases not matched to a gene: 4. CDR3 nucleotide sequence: TGTGCCAGCAGCTTAAGTGGACAGGGGGTCGGGGAGCTGTTTTTT. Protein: CASSLSGQGVGELFF.

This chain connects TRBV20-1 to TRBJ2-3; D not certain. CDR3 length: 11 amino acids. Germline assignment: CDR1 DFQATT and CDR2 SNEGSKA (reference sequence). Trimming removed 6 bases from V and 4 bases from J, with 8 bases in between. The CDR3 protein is CSAQQSDTQYF. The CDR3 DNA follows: TGCAGTGCCCAACAATCAGATACGCAGTATTTT.

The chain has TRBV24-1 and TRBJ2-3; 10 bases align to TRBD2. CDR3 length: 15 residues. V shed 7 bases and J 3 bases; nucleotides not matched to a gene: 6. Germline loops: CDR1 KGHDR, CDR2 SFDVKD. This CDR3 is CATSLAGVGTDTQYF. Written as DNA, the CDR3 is TGTGCCACCAGCCTAGCGGGAGTCGGGACAGATACGCAGTATTTT.

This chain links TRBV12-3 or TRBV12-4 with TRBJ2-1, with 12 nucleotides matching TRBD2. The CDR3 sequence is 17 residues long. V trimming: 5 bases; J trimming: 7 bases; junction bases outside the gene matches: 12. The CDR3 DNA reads TGTGCCAGCAGTCCAACGAGGACTAGCGGGGCCATAAATGAGCAGTTCTTC. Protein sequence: CASSPTRTSGAINEQFF.

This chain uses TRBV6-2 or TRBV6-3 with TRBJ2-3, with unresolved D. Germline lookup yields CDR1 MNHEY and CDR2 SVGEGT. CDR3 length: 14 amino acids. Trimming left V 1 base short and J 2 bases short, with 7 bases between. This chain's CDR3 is CASSYFRATDTQYF. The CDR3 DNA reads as TGTGCCAGCAGTTACTTCCGCGCCACAGATACGCAGTATTTT.

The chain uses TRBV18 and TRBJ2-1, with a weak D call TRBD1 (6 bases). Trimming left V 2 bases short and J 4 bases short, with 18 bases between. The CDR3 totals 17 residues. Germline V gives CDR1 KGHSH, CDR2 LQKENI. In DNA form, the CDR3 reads TGTGCCAGCTCACCATTCATCCGAGGGGGACAATACAATGAGCAGTTCTTC. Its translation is CASSPFIRGGQYNEQFF.

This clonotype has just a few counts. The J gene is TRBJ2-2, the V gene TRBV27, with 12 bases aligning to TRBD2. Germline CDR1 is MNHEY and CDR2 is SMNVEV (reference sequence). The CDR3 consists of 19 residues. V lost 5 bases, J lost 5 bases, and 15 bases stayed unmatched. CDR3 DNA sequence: TGTGCCAGCAGTCCCCGTCTAGCGGGAGGGCTCCCCTCGACCGGGGAGCTGTTTTTT. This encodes CASSPRLAGGLPSTGELFF.

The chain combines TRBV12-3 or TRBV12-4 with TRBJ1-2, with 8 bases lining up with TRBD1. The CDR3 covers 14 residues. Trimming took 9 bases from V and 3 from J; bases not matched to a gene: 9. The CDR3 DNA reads TGTGCCAGTGCTCTGACAGGGGACCACTATGGCTACACCTTC. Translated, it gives CASALTGDHYGYTF.